Below, 31 T cell receptor beta chains from the same sample are listed, as sequenced in a study of identical twins. Each CDR3 protein gets one entry after TCRdb re-called the 5' RACE reads with MiXCR. The sample shows 1.5 million to 2 million distinct CDR3 sequences, around 29% of them seen only once. The material sequenced was cord blood. The origin of the receptors is a newborn girl in good health.

The chain has TRBV5-4 and TRBJ2-4; possibly TRBD2 for D (6 bases). The DNA matches TRBJ2-7 better at its end, which makes the J call doubtful. The CDR3 consists of 14 residues. Germline V CDR1 and CDR2: SGHNT, YYREEE (reference sequence). For the CDR3, the DNA is TGTGCCAGCCGGGAGTTCGGCCAAACCTACGAGCAGTACTTC. It encodes CASREFGQTYEQYF.

This rearrangement joins TRBV5-1 to TRBJ2-1, with D possibly being TRBD2 (6 bases). Trimming cost V 4 bases and J 7 bases, with 21 bases left between them. The CDR3 is made up of 16 amino acids. The V gene's germline CDR1 is SGHRS and CDR2 YFSETQ. The CDR3 DNA reads TGCGCCAGCAGCCGTGGACTGAGCGGGTCCCCAAATGAGCAGTTCTTC. Translation gives CASSRGLSGSPNEQFF. Variable domain in full (rest from reference TRBV5-1 and TRBJ2-1): KAGVTQTPRYLIKTRGQQVTLSCSPISGHRSVSWYQQTPGQGLQFLFEYFSETQRNKGNFPGRFSGRQFSNSRSEMNVSTLELGDSALYLCASSRGLSGSPNEQFFGPGTRLTVL.

This rearrangement joins TRBV2 to TRBJ1-6; 9 positions agree with TRBD1. CDR3 length: 14 residues. The V gene's germline CDR1 is SNHLY and CDR2 FYNNEI. With 7 bases clipped from V and 4 bases from J, the junction kept 2 bases outside the gene matches. The CDR3 bases are TGTGCCAGCAACGGACAGGGGTATAATTCACCCCTCCACTTT. It yields the protein CASNGQGYNSPLHF.

The chain couples TRBV6-4 to TRBJ2-3; TRBD2 matches at 7 bases. The germline gives CDR1 MRHNA, CDR2 SNTAGT. This CDR3 has 15 amino acids. Trimming at V came to 0 bases and at J to 2 bases, leaving 2 bases not matched to a gene. For the CDR3, the DNA is TGTGCCAGCAGTGACTCCGGGAGGAACACAGATACGCAGTATTTT. Residues: CASSDSGRNTDTQYF.

The rearrangement joins TRBV7-9 to TRBJ2-1, with D maybe TRBD2 (5 bases). The V end was cut by 1 base, the J end by 8 bases, with 21 bases between. The CDR3 is 17 residues long. CDR1 is SEHNR, CDR2 FQNEAQ, per germline (reference sequence). This CDR3 is CASSLDFEGQGLDEQFF. The CDR3 DNA reads TGTGCCAGCAGCTTAGATTTCGAGGGCCAAGGTTTGGATGAGCAGTTCTTC.

This chain uses TRBV11-2 with TRBJ2-1; possibly TRBD1 for D (6 bases). CDR3 length equals 17 residues. Deletions cut 0 bases from V and 2 bases from J, with 14 bases between. Germline V CDR1 and CDR2: SGHAT, FQNNGV. The CDR3 bases are TGTGCCAGCAGCTTAGAGGGGGCCGGGACCCCCTACAATGAGCAGTTCTTC. Amino acids: CASSLEGAGTPYNEQFF.

This clonotype has more than one count but fewer than ten. The chain employs TRBV12-3 or TRBV12-4 and TRBJ2-3, with D perhaps assigned TRBD1 or TRBD2 (5 bases each). V was clipped by 1 base and J by 4 bases, with 18 bases between them. The CDR3 extends over 17 amino acids. This CDR3 reads CASSLDILVWDADTQYF. The CDR3 coding sequence is TGTGCCAGCAGTTTAGACATACTAGTGTGGGACGCAGATACGCAGTATTTT.

Ten or more counts support this clonotype. CDR3 residues: CSVYDRGGEAFF. For the CDR3, the DNA is TGCAGCGTTTATGACAGGGGAGGTGAAGCTTTCTTT. The chain carries TRBV29-1 and TRBJ1-1; 8 positions agree with TRBD1. The CDR3 extends over 12 amino acids. Germline V gene data show CDR1 as SQVTM and CDR2 as ANQGSEA. V trimming: 5 bases; J trimming: 7 bases; junction bases outside the gene matches: 6.

This clonotype was seen many times. This sequence joins TRBV29-1 and TRBJ2-7; TRBD2 matches 9 bases. V gave up 7 bases and J gave up 2 bases; unmatched junction bases: 0. Germline CDR1 and CDR2: SQVTM and ANQGSEA. This CDR3 region has 11 residues. The CDR3 here is CSGTSAYEQYF. The CDR3 region has the DNA TGCAGCGGGACTAGCGCCTACGAGCAGTACTTC.

The CDR3 sequence: CASSVTSGRDEQYF. The CDR3 DNA sequence: TGTGCCAGCAGCGTTACTAGCGGGAGGGATGAGCAGTACTTC. V gene TRBV11-1 combines with J gene TRBJ2-7, with 13 bases matching TRBD2. V trimming: 5 bases; J trimming: 7 bases; junction bases outside the gene matches: 5. CDR3 length: 14 residues. Germline values: CDR1 SGHAT, CDR2 FQDESV (reference sequence).

A remark on this clonotype: A much larger clonotype is one base distant, so this may be a read error. The gene calls are TRBV6-5 and TRBJ2-5; 7 bases are a match to TRBD1. The J call is doubtful: the DNA matches TRBJ2-7 better. This CDR3 has 13 amino acids. Germline V gene lookup returns CDR1 MNHEY and CDR2 SVGAGI. CDR3 bases: TGTGCCGGCAGTTACTTAACAGGGGACGAGCAGTACTTC. Its protein is CAGSYLTGDEQYF.

The chain is built from TRBV29-1 and TRBJ1-1; 7 nucleotides agree with TRBD1. V was pared by 6 bases and J by 0 bases, with 10 bases of the junction left unmatched. The CDR3 has 15 residues. Germline V lookup: CDR1 SQVTM, CDR2 ANQGSEA. The CDR3 DNA follows: TGCAGCGTCCTCGGGACAGACTCGATGAACACTGAAGCTTTCTTT. It yields the protein CSVLGTDSMNTEAFF.

This clonotype has just a few counts. The chain recombines TRBV20-1 with TRBJ1-2, with 9 bases that match TRBD1. The germline CDR1 and CDR2 sequences are DFQATT and SNEGSKA (reference sequence). The CDR3 runs 15 residues. Germline trimming cut 3 bases from V and 2 bases from J; bases unmatched to any gene: 7. CDR3 in DNA: TGCAGTGCTAGTATACAGGGGGCCAAGAACTATGGCTACACCTTC. It yields the protein CSASIQGAKNYGYTF.

The V call is TRBV7-9, the J call TRBJ1-1; D unresolved. This CDR3 is 14 amino acids long. Germline lookup yields CDR1 SEHNR and CDR2 FQNEAQ (reference sequence). V lost 5 bases and J 2 bases, leaving 12 bases between the germline ends. CDR3 region: CASSHRAGNTEAFF. The CDR3 nucleotides are TGTGCCAGCAGCCATCGGGCAGGCAACACTGAAGCTTTCTTT.

The rearrangement links TRBV6-1 to TRBJ2-1; D is undetermined. The CDR3 covers 12 residues. Germline V gives CDR1 MNHNS, CDR2 SASEGT. V lost 2 bases to trimming and J lost 10 bases, with 9 bases between them. CDR3: CASSESIREQFF. The CDR3 DNA sequence: TGTGCCAGCAGTGAAAGTATTAGGGAGCAGTTCTTC.

This clonotype was detected a few times. The chain carries TRBV18 and TRBJ1-4; D may be TRBD1 (6 bases). CDR1 KGHSH and CDR2 LQKENI come from the germline V gene. V shed 3 bases and J shed 6 bases, with 14 bases lying between them. The CDR3 length is 15 residues. The CDR3 spells CASSPQTGGDEKLFF. DNA of the CDR3: TGTGCCAGCTCACCCCAGACAGGAGGGGATGAAAAACTGTTTTTT.

The CDR3 sequence: CSAMPHRASTDTQYF. The DNA for the CDR3 is TGCAGTGCGATGCCTCACAGAGCTAGCACAGATACGCAGTATTTT. The chain joins TRBV20-1 to TRBJ2-3; D not certain. Trimming removed 6 bases at V and 0 bases at J, with 16 bases between. This CDR3 is 15 amino acids long. Germline V lookup: CDR1 DFQATT, CDR2 SNEGSKA (reference sequence).

Only a few counts were recorded for this clonotype. The V and J genes are TRBV7-9 and TRBJ2-3; 13 bases agree with TRBD2. Germline V gene data show CDR1 as SEHNR and CDR2 as FQNEAQ (reference sequence). The CDR3 is 16 amino acids. The V segment lost 4 bases and the J segment 5 bases; nucleotides outside the gene matches: 6. For the CDR3, the DNA is TGTGCCAGCAGCTCGGGGACTAGCGGGAATCTAGATACGCAGTATTTT. As protein: CASSSGTSGNLDTQYF.

The chain has TRBV19 and TRBJ2-3, with 8 positions matching TRBD2. V trimming: 7 bases; J trimming: 2 bases; junction bases outside the gene matches: 2. Germline V gene lookup returns CDR1 LNHDA and CDR2 SQIVND (reference sequence). The CDR3 covers 13 residues. The CDR3 sequence is CASKRGPTDTQYF. In DNA, the CDR3 is TGTGCCAGTAAGCGGGGGCCCACAGATACGCAGTATTTT.

This clonotype came up a few times. The chain employs TRBV6-6 and TRBJ2-3; D tentatively reads TRBD1 or TRBD2 (5 bases each). CDR1 is MNHNY and CDR2 is SVGAGI in the germline V gene (reference sequence). The germline V and J ends were trimmed by 5 bases and 2 bases, with 11 bases remaining between them. CDR3 size: 14 residues. This chain's CDR3 is CASSDRDATDTQYF. In DNA form, the CDR3 reads TGTGCCAGCAGTGATCGGGACGCCACAGATACGCAGTATTTT.

J is TRBJ1-2 and V is TRBV2; maybe TRBD1 (5 bases). The length of the CDR3 is 15 residues. Trimming took off 2 bases at V and 4 bases at J, with 14 bases between the two ends. Germline V gene sequence: CDR1 SNHLY, CDR2 FYNNEI. CDR3 in DNA: TGTGCCAGCAGTGAACCGGACGCAGGGACCTATGGCTACACCTTC. Protein product: CASSEPDAGTYGYTF.

The chain carries TRBV5-1 and TRBJ2-5, with a possible D match to TRBD1 (6 bases). The J call may be in error: the DNA end matches TRBJ2-7 better. The V gene's germline CDR1 is SGHRS and CDR2 YFSETQ. The CDR3 sequence is 12 residues long. In nucleotides, the CDR3 is TGCGCCAGCTCAACTGGACAGACCGAGCAGTACTTC. It translates to CASSTGQTEQYF.

This clonotype showed up many times. The chain carries TRBV12-3 or TRBV12-4 and TRBJ2-1, with a weak D call TRBD2 (6 bases). CDR3 length: 15 residues. Trimming cost V 6 bases and J 0 bases, with 12 bases left between them. CDR3: CASRGSGHSYNEQFF. Here the CDR3 DNA reads TGTGCCAGCAGGGGGAGCGGGCACTCCTACAATGAGCAGTTCTTC.

In its sample, this clonotype was seen a few times. This sequence joins TRBV4-1 and TRBJ1-2; 11 nucleotides align to TRBD1. Germline V gives CDR1 MGHRA, CDR2 YSYEKL. The CDR3 runs to 15 residues. The V gene end was trimmed by 6 bases and the J gene end by 4 bases; junction bases not matched to a gene: 7. CDR3 DNA sequence: TGCGCCAGCAGTCACCACGGGACAGGGGGCTATGGCTACACCTTC. It yields the protein CASSHHGTGGYGYTF.

This chain joins TRBV12-3 or TRBV12-4 and TRBJ2-1, with TRBD2 identical over 8 bases. J lost 6 bases, V lost 1 base, and 11 bases had no gene match. The CDR3 length is 17 residues. The CDR3 loop is CASSLGKAGVMSNEQFF. Written as DNA, the CDR3 is TGTGCCAGCAGTTTAGGGAAAGCGGGAGTAATGTCCAATGAGCAGTTCTTC.

The chain recombines TRBV4-1 with TRBJ2-5; D remains ambiguous. The J call could be wrong; TRBJ2-7 is a better fit for the DNA end. There are 14 residues in the CDR3. Germline V gene lookup returns CDR1 MGHRA and CDR2 YSYEKL. The CDR3 DNA reads as TGCGCCAGCAGCCAAGATCCGGTCGTCTTCGAGCAGTACTTC. Residues: CASSQDPVVFEQYF.

Notes on this clonotype: This sequence may be a read error, since a much larger clone differs from it by one base. The chain carries TRBV7-2 and TRBJ2-4; 7 positions agree with TRBD2. The end of the DNA is better explained by TRBJ2-7, so the J call may be wrong. Germline lookup yields CDR1 SGHTA and CDR2 FQGNSA. CDR3 length: 16 amino acids. The CDR3 region has the DNA TGTGCCAGCAGCTTAGCCGGGACTCGCGGGAGATACGAGCAGTACTTC. Residues: CASSLAGTRGRYEQYF.

This clonotype was observed a few times. CDR3: CASSLVPSGTFTGELFF. The CDR3, as DNA: TGTGCCAGCAGCTTAGTACCTAGCGGGACCTTCACCGGGGAGCTGTTTTTT. The chain couples TRBV7-2 to TRBJ2-2; TRBD2 agrees at 9 bases. J lost 4 bases, V lost 1 base, and 7 bases had no gene match. This CDR3 has 17 amino acids. Germline values: CDR1 SGHTA, CDR2 FQGNSA.

Of note for this clonotype: A much larger clone is a single base away; this may be a read error. J is TRBJ1-2 and V is TRBV10-3, with unresolved D. The CDR3 spans 15 residues. CDR1 is ENHRY, CDR2 SYGVKD, per germline. The chain's CDR3 is CAISESGRANYGCTF. As DNA, the CDR3 is TGTGCCATCAGTGAGTCGGGTCGAGCTAACTATGGCTGCACCTTC.

The V gene is TRBV19, the J gene TRBJ2-1; D may be TRBD1 (6 bases). CDR3 size: 15 residues. Deletions cut 7 bases from V and 0 bases from J, with 13 bases between. Germline assignment: CDR1 LNHDA and CDR2 SQIVND (reference sequence). CDR3 loop: CASKQGPSSYNEQFF. The CDR3 coding sequence is TGTGCCAGTAAGCAGGGGCCGAGCTCCTACAATGAGCAGTTCTTC.

This clonotype was detected only a few times. V usage is TRBV13 and J usage is TRBJ1-1; a possible D gene is TRBD1 (6 bases). Germline-derived CDR1 and CDR2 are PRHDT and FYEKMQ (reference sequence). The CDR3 is 14 amino acids. The V gene lost 5 bases and the J gene lost 5 bases, with 15 bases spanning the gap. The CDR3 loop is CASSNDGGLTEAFF. The DNA for the CDR3 is TGTGCCAGCAGCAACGATGGGGGGCTGACTGAAGCTTTCTTT. The full variable domain, its missing parts supplied by reference TRBV13 and TRBJ1-1, is AAGVIQSPRHLIKEKRETATLKCYPIPRHDTVYWYQQGPGQDPQFLISFYEKMQSDKGSIPDRFSAQQFSDYHSELNMSSLELGDSALYFCASSNDGGLTEAFFGQGTRLTVV.